The T cell receptor beta chain under discussion was sequenced for a study of Tregs in tolerant kidney transplant recipients. Repertoires were generated with immunoSEQ multiplex PCR, while TCRdb's copy carries only in-frame clones and drops some. The sample has hundreds of thousands of clones; roughly four fifths are singletons. V was shortened by 0 bases and J by 7 bases, with 10 bases between the two germline ends. The CDR3 length is 14 residues. Per the germline V gene, CDR1 is SGDLS and CDR2 is YYNGEE. Sequencing used CD4+ T cells from blood. The source is a human donor in good health. The chain recombines TRBV9 with TRBJ2-2; TRBD1 or TRBD2 may be the D gene (5 bases each). CDR3 in DNA: TGTGCCAGCAGCGTAGCCGGGGCAGTCGGGGAGCTGTTTTTT. It specifies CASSVAGAVGELFF.